This is a list of T cell receptor beta chains from one sample in a study of shared T cell receptors in the human thymus. Sequencing used immunoSEQ multiplex PCR; TCRdb keeps in-frame clones, though not all of them. The sample holds about 660,000 clones; approximately 88% are singletons and the top ten take around 0.0099%. These data were also filed under a second study, of human thymus T cells.

Sample: thymocytes. All receptors come from a boy in the first two years of life with a congenital heart defect. Both conserved end residues are part of each CDR3. D genes are given only for firm matches. Clone size appears in some rows only: once, few, many, or a class for an expanded clone.

clone_size d_call j_call v_call cdr3_aa cdr3_nt
- TRBD1 TRBJ1-1 TRBV25-1 CASSRDRTMNTEAFF TGTGCCAGCAGCCGGGACAGGACTATGAACACTGAAGCTTTCTTT
- TRBD2 TRBJ2-7 TRBV28 CASSFRLAGCLDLEQYF TGTGCCAGCAGTTTTCGGCTAGCGGGGTGCTTGGATCTCGAGCAGTACTTC
few TRBD2 TRBJ2-3 TRBV19 CASSHGTSGRATDTQYF TGTGCCAGTAGTCACGGGACTAGCGGGAGGGCGACAGATACGCAGTATTTT
- - TRBJ1-1 TRBV5-8 CASTPGSGTLNTEAFF TGTGCCAGCACCCCCGGCTCCGGGACACTGAACACTGAAGCTTTCTTT
few - TRBJ1-3 TRBV5-8 CASSPSPRGIALEDTIYF TGTGCCAGCAGCCCATCTCCCCGGGGGATCGCTCTGGAGGACACCATATATTTT
- - TRBJ1-5 TRBV19 CASKHGSFPNQPQHF TGTGCCAGTAAGCACGGGTCCTTCCCAAATCAGCCCCAGCATTTT
once TRBD1 TRBJ1-5 TRBV15 CATSRTPDPGTGGGNQPQHF TGTGCCACCAGCCGAACACCGGACCCCGGGACAGGGGGCGGCAATCAGCCCCAGCATTTT
- TRBD1 TRBJ2-7 TRBV6-1 CASSALGQGGSYEQYF TGTGCCAGCAGTGCCTTAGGACAGGGGGGTTCCTACGAGCAGTACTTC
- TRBD1 TRBJ1-1 TRBV29-1 CSVEFWSGGETEAFF TGCAGCGTTGAATTCTGGTCAGGGGGCGAGACTGAAGCTTTCTTT
- TRBD2 TRBJ2-1 TRBV11-3 CASSLAASGRVCNEQFF TGTGCCAGCAGCTTAGCGGCTAGCGGGAGGGTATGCAATGAGCAGTTCTTC
once - TRBJ2-3 TRBV19 CASSIDTYTQYF TGTGCCAGTAGTATAGATACTTATACGCAGTATTTT
- TRBD2 TRBJ2-1 TRBV2 CASRGTSGYNEQFF TGTGCCAGCAGGGGGACTAGCGGGTACAATGAGCAGTTCTTC
once TRBD1 TRBJ1-4 TRBV15 CATSGYKTGREGEKLFF TGTGCCACCAGCGGGTACAAGACAGGGAGAGAAGGTGAAAAACTGTTTTTT
- - TRBJ1-4 TRBV27 CASREDTANEKLFF TGTGCCAGCAGAGAGGACACTGCTAATGAAAAACTGTTTTTT
- TRBD1 TRBJ2-3 TRBV11-3 CASSYYLDRGFTDTQYF TGTGCCAGCAGTTATTACCTCGACAGGGGATTCACAGATACGCAGTATTTT
- TRBD2 TRBJ2-3 TRBV7-2 CASLIPAGVGTDTQYF TGTGCCAGCTTAATACCGGCGGGAGTCGGCACAGATACGCAGTATTTT
once TRBD1 TRBJ2-3 TRBV27 CASSGGTGGTDTQYF TGTGCCAGCAGCGGAGGGACAGGGGGGACAGATACGCAGTATTTT
- - TRBJ2-1 TRBV13 CASSSDNRTANEQFF TGTGCCAGCAGCTCGGACAACCGGACAGCCAATGAGCAGTTCTTC
- - TRBJ1-1 TRBV10-1 CARGGGLWGMNTEAFF TGCGCCCGTGGGGGGGGGCTATGGGGTATGAACACTGAAGCTTTCTTT
few TRBD1 TRBJ1-2 TRBV6-4 CASRSDRADYGYTF TGTGCCAGCAGGTCGGACAGGGCCGACTATGGCTACACCTTC
- - TRBJ2-1 TRBV11-3 CASSTYPPPSYNEQFF TGTGCCAGCAGCACCTACCCTCCACCCTCTTACAATGAGCAGTTCTTC
- TRBD2 TRBJ2-7 TRBV25-1 CASPWLRGWGGGTYEQYF TGTGCCAGCCCGTGGTTACGCGGTTGGGGGGGAGGTACCTACGAGCAGTACTTC
- - TRBJ1-2 TRBV5-1 CASSLGRGGAYGYTF TGCGCCAGCAGCCTTGGTCGGGGGGGCGCGTATGGCTACACCTTC
- TRBD2 TRBJ2-1 TRBV27 CASSLCSGRGSYNEQFF TGTGCCAGCAGTTTATGTAGCGGGAGAGGCTCCTACAATGAGCAGTTCTTC
- - TRBJ1-1 TRBV4-3 CASSQARRVDENTEAFF TGCGCCAGCAGCCAAGCGCGCAGGGTCGACGAGAACACTGAAGCTTTCTTT
- - TRBJ2-1 TRBV5-1 CASSLGLVGQHEQFF TGCGCCAGCAGCTTGGGACTAGTAGGTCAGCATGAGCAGTTCTTC
- TRBD2 TRBJ2-1 TRBV7-9 CASSRAPGGSGTNNEQFF TGTGCCAGCAGCCGCGCCCCTGGGGGTAGCGGGACGAACAATGAGCAGTTCTTC
- - TRBJ1-2 TRBV6-5 CASSFLGAGAEGYTF TGTGCCAGCAGTTTCCTCGGGGCGGGGGCGGAAGGCTACACCTTC
- TRBD2 TRBJ2-1 TRBV15 CATSRDLGQAYSGRALNEQFF TGTGCCACCAGCAGAGACCTAGGACAGGCATATAGCGGGAGGGCCCTCAATGAGCAGTTCTTC
- TRBD2 TRBJ2-1 TRBV27 CASSGPTLAGGQKGGEQFF TGTGCCAGCTCGGGACCGACTTTAGCGGGAGGGCAGAAGGGGGGTGAGCAGTTCTTC
- TRBD1 TRBJ1-5 TRBV4-2 CASSQGDREDQPQHF TGTGCCAGCAGCCAAGGCGACAGGGAAGATCAGCCCCAGCATTTT
- - TRBJ2-3 TRBV5-6 CASSLRGSDTQYF TGTGCCAGCAGCCTCAGGGGCTCAGATACGCAGTATTTT
- - TRBJ2-7 TRBV2 CASSEGRGYYEQYF TGTGCCAGCAGTGAAGGCAGGGGATACTACGAGCAGTACTTC
- TRBD1 TRBJ2-5 TRBV7-6 CASSPPRGTGETQYF TGTGCCAGCAGCCCTCCCAGGGGGACGGGGGAGACCCAGTACTTC
- - TRBJ1-5 TRBV19 CASSTLEGRPHSNQPQHF TGTGCCAGTAGTACCCTGGAGGGCAGGCCGCATAGCAATCAGCCCCAGCATTTT
- TRBD1 TRBJ1-5 TRBV5-4 CASSVDRAQPQHF TGTGCCAGCAGCGTGGACAGGGCCCAGCCCCAGCATTTT
- - TRBJ2-3 TRBV7-3 CASSLYGRQADTQYF TGTGCCAGCAGCTTATACGGAAGGCAGGCAGATACGCAGTATTTT
- - TRBJ2-3 TRBV11-3 CASSRLPDTQYF TGTGCCAGCAGCCGACTTCCAGATACGCAGTATTTT
once - TRBJ2-7 TRBV14 CASSQEGRDRTLEQYF TGTGCCAGCAGCCAAGAGGGGCGGGACCGCACCCTCGAGCAGTACTTC
- TRBD2 TRBJ2-5 TRBV14 CASSSRSGAVREGPETQYF TGTGCCAGCAGCTCAAGGTCGGGGGCGGTTCGGGAGGGCCCAGAGACCCAGTACTTC
- - TRBJ2-3 TRBV28 CASSVRRAVTDTQYF TGTGCCAGCAGTGTGAGGCGGGCGGTCACAGATACGCAGTATTTT